These T cell receptor beta chains were read from a single sample in a study of Graves' ophthalmopathy and Graves' hyperthyroidism. From the multiplex PCR reads, TCRdb called clonotypes with MiXCR, one entry per CDR3 protein. This sample has around 400,000 distinct CDR3 sequences, with roughly 18% found just once. Sequencing was performed on peripheral blood. These receptors were obtained from a woman under 30 with Graves' ophthalmopathy. Each CDR3 is given with its conserved first and last residue. A D gene is named only where the DNA matches it firmly. Clone size is given for some rows only: seen once, a few or many times, or a class if the clone is expanded.

abundance	d_gene	v_gene	len	j_gene	CDR3nt	CDR3aa
many	.	TRBV6-4	16	TRBJ1-6	TGTGCCAGCAGAGGCGGGTCCGGGACCCTAAATTCACCCCTCCACTTT	CASRGGSGTLNSPLHF
many	.	TRBV7-2	13	TRBJ2-5	TGTGCCAGCAGCCGGGGGGCCGGAGAGACCCAGTACTTC	CASSRGAGETQYF
many	.	TRBV5-1	15	TRBJ1-1	TGCGCCAGCAGCCCGGACGGAGTCTTGGGCACTGAAGCTTTCTTT	CASSPDGVLGTEAFF
many	.	TRBV28	15	TRBJ2-5	TGTGCCAGCAGTAAACGGACAGCTGGAGGGGAGACCCAGTACTTC	CASSKRTAGGETQYF
.	.	TRBV12-3/TRBV12-4	15	TRBJ2-7	TGTGCCAGCAGTTCAAACCGGGACTTATCCTACGAGCAGTACTTC	CASSSNRDLSYEQYF
many	.	TRBV28	13	TRBJ1-1	TGTGCCAGCAGTCCTGCAGGGTACACTGAAGCTTTCTTT	CASSPAGYTEAFF
many	TRBD2	TRBV30	14	TRBJ2-2	TGTGCCTGGAGTAAGGGAGGGGACTCCGGGGAGCTGTTTTTT	CAWSKGGDSGELFF
many	.	TRBV20-1	15	TRBJ2-2	TGCAGTGCTAGAGTCATGGGGGGCGGTGACGGGGAGCTGTTTTTT	CSARVMGGGDGELFF
many	.	TRBV9	15	TRBJ1-1	TGTGCCAGCAGCCCCGAGGGGGGGCCTAACACTGAAGCTTTCTTT	CASSPEGGPNTEAFF
many	.	TRBV10-3	13	TRBJ2-5	TGTGCCATCAGTAAGGGGGAAGCAGAGACCCAGTACTTC	CAISKGEAETQYF
.	.	TRBV19	12	TRBJ2-2	TGTGCCAGTAGTCAGTTCCAGGGCAGGCTGTTTTTT	CASSQFQGRLFF
.	TRBD1	TRBV6-5	14	TRBJ1-2	TGTGCCAGCAGTTTCCCCGGGACAGCGAGTGGCTACACCTTC	CASSFPGTASGYTF
many	TRBD1	TRBV9	15	TRBJ2-7	TGTGCCAGCAGCGTAGGGACAGGACCTCCCTACGAGCAGTACTTC	CASSVGTGPPYEQYF
many	.	TRBV19	13	TRBJ1-1	TGTGCCAGTACCACACAGGGACCCACTGAAGCTTTCTTT	CASTTQGPTEAFF
many	.	TRBV28	13	TRBJ2-1	TGTGCCATTCAGGGAGATCTAGGCAATGAGCAGTTCTTC	CAIQGDLGNEQFF
many	.	TRBV28	15	TRBJ1-5	TGTGCCAGCAGTGCTCCAGATGCCGGGGCCCAGCCCCAGCATTTT	CASSAPDAGAQPQHF
many	TRBD1	TRBV11-3	17	TRBJ1-1	TGTGCCAGCAGCTTATACGGGACAGGGTTCATGAACACTGAAGCTTTCTTT	CASSLYGTGFMNTEAFF
many	TRBD1	TRBV20-1	17	TRBJ2-5	TGCAGACCCAGCGGGGGGACAGGGGGACCTCCACAAGAGACCCAGTACTTC	CRPSGGTGGPPQETQYF
.	TRBD2	TRBV20-1	14	TRBJ2-7	TGCAGTGCCGAAGCCGGGACTACCTTCTACGAGCAGTACTTC	CSAEAGTTFYEQYF
many	.	TRBV12-3/TRBV12-4	13	TRBJ2-7	TGTGCCAGCAGCACCACCCCCAGAAGCGAGCAGTACTTC	CASSTTPRSEQYF
many	.	TRBV19	13	TRBJ2-5	TGTGCCAGTAGCCCGACTAGTTGGGAGACCCAGTACTTC	CASSPTSWETQYF
many	.	TRBV13	13	TRBJ2-7	TGTGCCAGCAGCTCCTCTGATGGATACGAGCAGTACTTC	CASSSSDGYEQYF
many	.	TRBV18	14	TRBJ1-1	TGTGCCAGCTCACCCCCCGCCGGGGGCAGGGAAGCTTTCTTT	CASSPPAGGREAFF
many	TRBD2	TRBV9	16	TRBJ2-7	TGTGCCAGCAGCGTAGGGGGGACTAGCGGGAGCTACGAGCAGTACTTC	CASSVGGTSGSYEQYF
many	.	TRBV6-5	19	TRBJ2-4	TGTGCCAGCAGCCGAACCGGGACTCAGAACCAGATAGCCAAAAACATTCAGTACTTC	CASSRTGTQNQIAKNIQYF
medium-sized	TRBD1	TRBV28	16	TRBJ1-1	TGTGCCAGCAGTTCGGCCGGACAGGCATCGAACACTGAAGCTTTCTTT	CASSSAGQASNTEAFF
.	TRBD1	TRBV6-2/TRBV6-3	19	TRBJ2-7	TGTGCCAGCAGCCCCACCGGACAGGGGGCATATTCTTTCTCCTACGAGCAGTACTTC	CASSPTGQGAYSFSYEQYF
many	TRBD2	TRBV30	14	TRBJ2-2	TGTGCCTGGAGCTGGGGGGGTAACACCGGGGAGCTGTTTTTT	CAWSWGGNTGELFF
many	.	TRBV6-6	12	TRBJ1-2	TGTGCCAGCAGTAGCGGGGCCTATGGCTACACCTTC	CASSSGAYGYTF
many	.	TRBV7-3	16	TRBJ2-2	TGTGCCAGCAGCTTAGCGGGGACTTCCTCCACCGGGGAGCTGTTTTTT	CASSLAGTSSTGELFF
many	TRBD2	TRBV7-2	14	TRBJ2-7	TGTGCCAGCAGCCCTTGGACTAGCTCCTACGAGCAGTACTTC	CASSPWTSSYEQYF
many	.	TRBV6-1	14	TRBJ1-5	TGTGCCAGCAGGAGACAGGAAGGCAATCAGCCCCAGCATTTT	CASRRQEGNQPQHF
many	.	TRBV27	15	TRBJ2-6	TGTGCCAGCAACCCCCACAGGGCTGGGGCCAACGTCCTGACTTTC	CASNPHRAGANVLTF
many	.	TRBV7-2	14	TRBJ2-7	TGTGCCAGCAGCTTCATCCGGGGCAACTACGAGCAGTACTTC	CASSFIRGNYEQYF
many	.	TRBV12-3/TRBV12-4	15	TRBJ2-7	TGTGCCAGCAGTTTGGGGCGGGGGCGGTACTACGAGCAGTACTTC	CASSLGRGRYYEQYF
many	.	TRBV4-2	15	TRBJ1-2	TGTGCCAGCAGCTTACAGGGAGGTGGCAACTATGGCTACACCTTC	CASSLQGGGNYGYTF
.	.	TRBV28	12	TRBJ2-2	TGTGCCAGCACCCTCCGATCCGGGGAGCTGTTTTTT	CASTLRSGELFF
many	.	TRBV20-1	16	TRBJ1-1	TGCAGTGCTAGAGATAACGGACATTTGATGAACACTGAAGCTTTCTTT	CSARDNGHLMNTEAFF
many	.	TRBV7-2	15	TRBJ2-7	TGTGCCAGCAGCTTAGAGTTTACGAGCGTCTACGAGCAGTACTTC	CASSLEFTSVYEQYF
many	.	TRBV24-1	17	TRBJ2-7	TGTGCCACCAGTGATAAAGGCCGTTGGGGGGTGGCCTACGAGCAGTACTTC	CATSDKGRWGVAYEQYF
many	.	TRBV25-1	13	TRBJ1-1	TGTGCCAGCAGTGACCACGCCGATGCTGAAGCTTTCTTT	CASSDHADAEAFF
many	.	TRBV3-1	13	TRBJ2-3	TGTGCCAGCAGGGGGGCTAGCACAGATACGCAGTATTTT	CASRGASTDTQYF
.	.	TRBV10-3	13	TRBJ2-5	TGTGCCATCAGTCTCTCAGGGGCAGAGACCCAGTACTTC	CAISLSGAETQYF
many	.	TRBV4-3	15	TRBJ1-2	TGCGCCAGCAGCCAAGATGAGGCAGGGGACTATGGCTACACCTTC	CASSQDEAGDYGYTF
many	TRBD1	TRBV4-2	13	TRBJ1-2	TGTGCCAGCAGTACACGGGACAGCTATGGCTACACCTTC	CASSTRDSYGYTF
many	.	TRBV6-4	17	TRBJ1-1	TGTGCCAGCAGCCTCGGGCCTCTTCCCCCGATGAACACTGAAGCTTTCTTT	CASSLGPLPPMNTEAFF
many	TRBD1	TRBV19	20	TRBJ1-1	TGTGCCAGTAGTATAGCCCAATTCGGGATGACAGGGGCGGAGAACACTGAAGCTTTCTTT	CASSIAQFGMTGAENTEAFF
many	.	TRBV4-1	19	TRBJ2-7	TGCGCCAGCAGCCAAGAAACCGGAAGGGAATGGCGGGTGGACTACGAGCAGTACTTC	CASSQETGREWRVDYEQYF
many	.	TRBV6-1	14	TRBJ1-6	TGTGCCAGCAGCCTAGGGTCTTGGTATTCACCCCTCCACTTT	CASSLGSWYSPLHF
many	.	TRBV5-1	14	TRBJ1-5	TGCGCCAGCAGCTTAGGTACAGGATATCAGCCCCAGCATTTT	CASSLGTGYQPQHF
many	.	TRBV6-5	14	TRBJ1-2	TGTGCCAGCACTCGAGGGGAGGTTAACTATGGCTACACCTTC	CASTRGEVNYGYTF
many	TRBD1	TRBV11-1	15	TRBJ1-6	TGTGCCAGCAGCCCAGCAGGGGGGGTTAATTCACCCCTCCACTTT	CASSPAGGVNSPLHF
many	.	TRBV12-3/TRBV12-4	13	TRBJ1-5	TGTGCCAGCAGTTCCGGAGGGGCAGGGCCCCAGCATTTT	CASSSGGAGPQHF
many	TRBD2	TRBV6-2/TRBV6-3	18	TRBJ2-5	TGTGCCAGCAGTTACCATCCCTGGGAGCGGGGGGCCCAAGAGACCCAGTACTTC	CASSYHPWERGAQETQYF
many	.	TRBV5-1	16	TRBJ2-2	TGCGCCAGCAGCCGGACCGGGAGCGCGAACACCGGGGAGCTGTTTTTT	CASSRTGSANTGELFF
many	TRBD1	TRBV20-1	13	TRBJ2-7	TGCAGTGCTAGCGACAGGGGAAGAGGCGAGCAGTACTTC	CSASDRGRGEQYF
.	.	TRBV20-1	14	TRBJ2-5	TGCAGTGCTAGAGATTTGGGCAGACAAGAGACCCAGTACTTC	CSARDLGRQETQYF
many	TRBD2	TRBV11-2	16	TRBJ2-7	TGTGCCAGCAGGCCCCTGACTAGCGGGAGATCCTACGAGCAGTACTTC	CASRPLTSGRSYEQYF
many	.	TRBV20-1	14	TRBJ2-7	TGCAGTGCTGCCGAGGAGCGGCCCTCCTACGAGCAGTACTTC	CSAAEERPSYEQYF
many	TRBD1	TRBV19	14	TRBJ1-1	TGTGCCAGTAGTTTGACAGGGCCGGACACTGAAGCTTTCTTT	CASSLTGPDTEAFF